The sequence of this T cell receptor (beta chain) was determined in a study of T-cell memory formation after mild COVID-19. This clonotype was counted only a few times. Its antigen is as yet unknown. TCRdb independently ran MiXCR on the 5' RACE reads; one entry per CDR3 protein. The repertoire holds 250,000 to 350,000 distinct CDR3 sequences, with roughly 15% as singletons. Findings and limits, study-wide: Within pre-infection memory, some responding clones were found, suggesting cross-reactive memory joined. Whether second-wave clones peaking at day 37 were SARS-CoV-2 specific went unconfirmed.

Germline V gene data show CDR1 as DFQATT and CDR2 as SNEGSKA (reference sequence). The CDR3 runs 14 residues. V lost 1 base and J 4 bases, leaving 13 bases between the germline ends. The source is a man between 18 and 35 years old who had mild COVID-19 (a few samples of this study predate the infection). Cell type and time point are not known. Sequencing was performed on PBMCs or a T cell subset sorted from them (not recorded which). This sequence joins TRBV20-1 and TRBJ2-5; perhaps D is TRBD1 or TRBD2 (6 bases each). CDR3 loop: CSARAPGAGETQYF. CDR3 coding DNA: TGCAGTGCTAGAGCCCCGGGGGCAGGAGAGACCCAGTACTTC.